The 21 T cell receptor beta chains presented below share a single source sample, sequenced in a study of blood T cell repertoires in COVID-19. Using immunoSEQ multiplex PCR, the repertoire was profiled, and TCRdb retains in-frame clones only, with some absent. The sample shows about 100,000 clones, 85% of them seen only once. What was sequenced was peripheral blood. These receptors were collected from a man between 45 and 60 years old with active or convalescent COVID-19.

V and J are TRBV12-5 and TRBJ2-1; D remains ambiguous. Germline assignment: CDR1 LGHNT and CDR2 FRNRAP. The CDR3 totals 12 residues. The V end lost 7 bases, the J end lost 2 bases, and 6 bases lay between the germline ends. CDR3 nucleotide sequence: TGTGCTAGTGACTCGACCTACAATGAGCAGTTCTTC. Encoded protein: CASDSTYNEQFF.

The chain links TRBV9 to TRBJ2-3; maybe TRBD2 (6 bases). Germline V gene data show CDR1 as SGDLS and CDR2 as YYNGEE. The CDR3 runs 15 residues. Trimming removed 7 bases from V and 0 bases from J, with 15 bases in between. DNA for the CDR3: TGTGCCAGCGGCGAGGACTACTCTAGCACAGATACGCAGTATTTT. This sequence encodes CASGEDYSSTDTQYF.

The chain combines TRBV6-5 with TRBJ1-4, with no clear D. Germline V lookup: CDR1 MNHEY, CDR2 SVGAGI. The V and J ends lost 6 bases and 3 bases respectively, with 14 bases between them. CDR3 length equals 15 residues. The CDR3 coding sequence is TGTGCCAGCAGAGATCGAGTGACTTCTAATGAAAAACTGTTTTTT. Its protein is CASRDRVTSNEKLFF.

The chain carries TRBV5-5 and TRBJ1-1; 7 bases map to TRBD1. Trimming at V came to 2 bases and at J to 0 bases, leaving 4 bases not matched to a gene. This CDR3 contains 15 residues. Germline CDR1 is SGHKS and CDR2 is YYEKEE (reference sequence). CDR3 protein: CASSFKGGMNTEAFF. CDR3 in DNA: TGTGCCAGCAGCTTTAAAGGGGGCATGAACACTGAAGCTTTCTTT.

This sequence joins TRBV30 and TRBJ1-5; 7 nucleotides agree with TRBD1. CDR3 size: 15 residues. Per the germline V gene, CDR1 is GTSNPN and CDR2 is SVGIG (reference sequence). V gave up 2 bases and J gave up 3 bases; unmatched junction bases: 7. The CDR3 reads CAWSTTGQPNQPQHF. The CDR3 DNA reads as TGTGCCTGGAGTACTACGGGACAGCCCAATCAGCCCCAGCATTTT.

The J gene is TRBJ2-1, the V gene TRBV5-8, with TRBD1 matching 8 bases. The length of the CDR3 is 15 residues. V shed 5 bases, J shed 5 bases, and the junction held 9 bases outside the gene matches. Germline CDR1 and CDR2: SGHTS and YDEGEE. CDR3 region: CASSRGQVGDNEQFF. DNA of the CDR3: TGTGCCAGCAGTAGGGGACAGGTAGGGGACAATGAGCAGTTCTTC.

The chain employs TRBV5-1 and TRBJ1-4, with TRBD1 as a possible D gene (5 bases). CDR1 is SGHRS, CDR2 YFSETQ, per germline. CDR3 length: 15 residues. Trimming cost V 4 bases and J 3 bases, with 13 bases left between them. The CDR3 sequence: CASSTQQGANEKLFF. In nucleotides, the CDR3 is TGCGCCAGCAGCACCCAGCAGGGTGCTAATGAAAAACTGTTTTTT. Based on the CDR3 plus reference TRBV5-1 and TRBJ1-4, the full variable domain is KAGVTQTPRYLIKTRGQQVTLSCSPISGHRSVSWYQQTPGQGLQFLFEYFSETQRNKGNFPGRFSGRQFSNSRSEMNVSTLELGDSALYLCASSTQQGANEKLFFGSGTQLSVL.

The CDR3 nucleotides read TGTGCCAGCAGCTCGGACAGCGGCGGTTCACCCCTCCACTTT. It specifies CASSSDSGGSPLHF. The V call is TRBV13, the J call TRBJ1-6; D may be TRBD1 (6 bases). Germline-derived CDR1 and CDR2 are PRHDT and FYEKMQ (reference sequence). V lost 4 bases, J lost 9 bases, and 13 bases lay in between. The CDR3 has 14 residues.

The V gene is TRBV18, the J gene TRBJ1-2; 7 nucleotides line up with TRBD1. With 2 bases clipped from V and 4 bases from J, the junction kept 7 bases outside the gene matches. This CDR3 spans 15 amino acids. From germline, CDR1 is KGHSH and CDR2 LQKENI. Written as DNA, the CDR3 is TGTGCCAGCTCACCAGGAGGGGGCGCGGGCTATGGCTACACCTTC. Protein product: CASSPGGGAGYGYTF.

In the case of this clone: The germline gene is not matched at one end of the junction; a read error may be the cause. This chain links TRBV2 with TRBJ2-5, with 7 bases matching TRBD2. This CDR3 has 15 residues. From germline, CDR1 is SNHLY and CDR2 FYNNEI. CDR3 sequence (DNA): TGTGCCAGCAGTAAAGCGGGGCAGGGACAAGAGACCCAGTACTTC. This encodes CASSKAGQGQETQYF.

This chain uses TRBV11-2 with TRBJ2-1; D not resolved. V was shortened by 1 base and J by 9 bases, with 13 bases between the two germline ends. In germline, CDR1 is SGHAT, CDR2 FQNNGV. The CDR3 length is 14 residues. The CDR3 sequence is CASSLVVVSGEQFF. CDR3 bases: TGTGCCAGCAGCTTAGTTGTAGTGTCGGGTGAGCAGTTCTTC. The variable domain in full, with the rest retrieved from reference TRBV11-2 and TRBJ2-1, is EAGVAQSPRYKIIEKRQSVAFWCNPISGHATLYWYQQILGQGPKLLIQFQNNGVVDDSQLPKDRFSAERLKGVDSTLKIQPAKLEDSAVYLCASSLVVVSGEQFFGPGTRLTVL.

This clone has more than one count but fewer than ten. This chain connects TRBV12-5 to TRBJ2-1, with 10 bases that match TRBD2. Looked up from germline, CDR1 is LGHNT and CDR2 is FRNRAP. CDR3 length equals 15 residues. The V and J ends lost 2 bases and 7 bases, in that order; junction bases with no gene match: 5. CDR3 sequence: CASGLLSGRGNEQFF. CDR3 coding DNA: TGTGCTAGTGGTTTGTTGAGCGGGAGGGGAAATGAGCAGTTCTTC.

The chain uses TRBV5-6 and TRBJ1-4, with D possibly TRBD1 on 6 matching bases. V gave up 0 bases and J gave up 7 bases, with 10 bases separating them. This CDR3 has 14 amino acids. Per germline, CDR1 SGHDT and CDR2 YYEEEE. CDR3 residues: CASSLGDTAEKLFF. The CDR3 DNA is TGTGCCAGCAGCTTGGGGGACACGGCTGAAAAACTGTTTTTT.

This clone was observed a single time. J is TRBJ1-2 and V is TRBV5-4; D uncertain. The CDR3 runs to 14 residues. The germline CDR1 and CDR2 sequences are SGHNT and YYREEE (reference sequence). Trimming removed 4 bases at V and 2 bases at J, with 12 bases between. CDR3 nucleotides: TGTGCCAGCAGCACCCAGTCCGGGAACTATGGCTACACCTTC. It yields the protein CASSTQSGNYGYTF.

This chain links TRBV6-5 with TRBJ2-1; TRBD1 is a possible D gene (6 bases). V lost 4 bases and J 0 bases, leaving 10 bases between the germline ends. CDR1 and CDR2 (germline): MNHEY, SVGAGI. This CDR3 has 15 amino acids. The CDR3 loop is CASSSQGSSYNEQFF. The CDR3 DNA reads TGTGCCAGCAGTTCACAGGGTTCCTCCTACAATGAGCAGTTCTTC.

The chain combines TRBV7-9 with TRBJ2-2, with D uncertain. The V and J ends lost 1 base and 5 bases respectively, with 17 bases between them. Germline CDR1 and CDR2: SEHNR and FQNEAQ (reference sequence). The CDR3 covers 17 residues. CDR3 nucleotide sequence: TGTGCCAGCAGCTTAGTCCTAGAGGTTAAGAGGACCGGGGAGCTGTTTTTT. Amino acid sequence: CASSLVLEVKRTGELFF.

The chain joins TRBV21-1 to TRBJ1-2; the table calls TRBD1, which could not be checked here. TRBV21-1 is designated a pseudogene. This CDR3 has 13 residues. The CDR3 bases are TGTGCCAGCAGCAAAGGAGGGGGCGGTGGCTACACCTTC. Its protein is CASSKGGGGGYTF.

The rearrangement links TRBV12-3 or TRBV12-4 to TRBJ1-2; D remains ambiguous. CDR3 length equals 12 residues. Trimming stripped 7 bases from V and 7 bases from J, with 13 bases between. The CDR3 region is CASTFFGGGYTF. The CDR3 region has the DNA TGTGCCAGCACCTTCTTTGGCGGTGGCTACACCTTC.

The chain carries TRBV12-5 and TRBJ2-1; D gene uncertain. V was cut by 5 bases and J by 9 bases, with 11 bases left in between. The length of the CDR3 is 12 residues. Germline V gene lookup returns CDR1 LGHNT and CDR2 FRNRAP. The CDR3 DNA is TGTGCTAGTGGTCCCTCGTTCTTTGAGCAGTTCTTC. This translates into CASGPSFFEQFF. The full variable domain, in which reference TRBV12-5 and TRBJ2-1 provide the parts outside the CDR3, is DARVTQTPRHKVTEMGQEVTMRCQPILGHNTVFWYRQTMMQGLELLAYFRNRAPLDDSGMPKDRFSAEMPDATLATLKIQPSEPRDSAVYFCASGPSFFEQFFGPGTRLTVL.

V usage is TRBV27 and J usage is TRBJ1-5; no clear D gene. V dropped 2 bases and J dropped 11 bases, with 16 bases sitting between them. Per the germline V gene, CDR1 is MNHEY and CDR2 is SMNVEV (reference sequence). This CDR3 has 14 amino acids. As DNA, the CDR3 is TGTGCCAGCAGTTTACATGGCGCGGTAATGGCCCAGCATTTT. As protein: CASSLHGAVMAQHF.

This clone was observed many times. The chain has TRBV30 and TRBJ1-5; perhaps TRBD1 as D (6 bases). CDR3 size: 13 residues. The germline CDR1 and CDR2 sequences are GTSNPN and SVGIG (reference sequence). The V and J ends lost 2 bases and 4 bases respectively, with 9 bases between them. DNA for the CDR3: TGTGCCTGGAGTAACAGGGCGAATCAGCCCCAGCATTTT. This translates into CAWSNRANQPQHF.